What follows describes a single T cell receptor beta chain. Its antigen is still unknown. The entry originates in a study of breast tumors, draining lymph nodes, adjacent tissues. General study results and limits: Tumor and nontumor repertoires were significantly more similar in luminal-like than in basal-like breast cancer. Tumor TCR diversity was below lymph nodes but above nontumor tissue.

Germline V gene sequence: CDR1 LGHNA, CDR2 YNFKEQ. This CDR3 has 17 amino acids. Losses at the gene ends were 4 bases for V and 5 bases for J; bases not matched to a gene: 14. Breast cancer patients provided tissue from their axillary draining lymph nodes. From the multiplex PCR reads, TCRdb called clonotypes with MiXCR, one entry per CDR3 protein. Here the sample spans around 150,000 distinct CDR3 sequences, 20% to 25% being singletons. This chain joins TRBV4-2 and TRBJ2-7; 10 bases line up with TRBD2. The clonotype was recovered from a female donor with breast cancer. Some clones in this sample may be carry-over from other donors' samples. Sequencing was done on a sample of axillary lymph node tissue. CDR3 loop: CASSRDTSGNLPHEQYF. The CDR3 coding sequence is TGTGCCAGCAGCCGCGATACTAGCGGGAATCTACCCCACGAGCAGTACTTC.